These T cell receptor beta chains were read from a single sample in a study of T-cell memory formation after mild COVID-19. Using its own MiXCR run on the 5' RACE reads, TCRdb lists one record per CDR3 protein. The sample yields some 97,000 distinct CDR3 sequences, 11% seen once. The source material was PBMCs or a T cell subset sorted from them (not recorded which). The receptors were gathered from a man in his late teens or twenties who had mild COVID-19 (a few samples of this study predate the infection). Cell type and time point are not known. Each CDR3 is given with its conserved first and last residue.

TRBV7-2	TRBJ2-1	15	CASRIGAASYNEQFF
TRBV7-9	TRBJ2-7	15	CASSLVSGENYEQYF
TRBV4-1	TRBJ2-3	20	CASSQVLLATSGGSGDTQYF
TRBV11-2	TRBJ2-1	14	CASSRTGIYNEQFF
TRBV4-3	TRBJ1-5	16	CASSQDLTGARQPQHF
TRBV5-8	TRBJ2-7	15	CASSLYGTGGSEQYF
TRBV7-6	TRBJ1-1	14	CASSLTGGNTEAFF
TRBV6-2/TRBV6-3	TRBJ2-7	15	CASSPGLGPRDEQYF
TRBV6-2/TRBV6-3	TRBJ1-6	18	CASSYTRDRDDLYSPLHF
TRBV4-1	TRBJ1-5	16	CASSPEATGGSQPQHF
TRBV6-5	TRBJ2-7	13	CASSYFAGYEQYF
TRBV30	TRBJ2-7	12	CAWSWSSYEQYF
TRBV6-5	TRBJ2-3	13	CASSGLLSDTQYF
TRBV13	TRBJ1-1	16	CASSTVEGAGRAEAFF
TRBV29-1	TRBJ2-2	14	CSVESGDIGGELFF
TRBV20-1	TRBJ1-2	15	CSARDLAGANYGYTF
TRBV7-9	TRBJ2-7	15	CASSTTGQATYEQYF
TRBV29-1	TRBJ1-1	11	CSVGRNTEAFF
TRBV12-3/TRBV12-4	TRBJ1-2	11	CASGWGRGYTF
TRBV9	TRBJ1-2	10	CASGGYGYTF
TRBV7-2	TRBJ2-1	13	CASSAGGNNEQFF
TRBV2	TRBJ1-6	15	CASSPGMGDESPLHF
TRBV30	TRBJ2-2	16	CAWRANSILNTGELFF
TRBV7-3	TRBJ2-2	15	CASSAAGASTGELFF
TRBV9	TRBJ1-2	16	CASSVARTGGTYGYTF
TRBV12-3/TRBV12-4	TRBJ2-3	14	CASSSSTGTDTQYF
TRBV5-1	TRBJ2-1	14	CASGWQDSYNEQFF
TRBV5-1	TRBJ1-1	15	CASSLAVLGSPEAFF
TRBV5-1	TRBJ2-1	15	CASSFRAPPYNEQFF
TRBV10-2	TRBJ2-3	12	CASSSGADTQYF
TRBV11-3	TRBJ2-1	16	CASSTWTGEGYNEQFF
TRBV4-1	TRBJ1-5	15	CASSPISRGDQPQHF
TRBV5-1	TRBJ2-3	16	CASRAKPISSTDTQYF
TRBV10-2	TRBJ1-5	13	CASCKAGDQPQHF
TRBV7-2	TRBJ2-5	16	CASSILRVPLQETQYF
TRBV9	TRBJ2-2	15	CASSPRDHNTGELFF
TRBV12-3/TRBV12-4	TRBJ2-1	14	CASTLIRQNNEQFF
TRBV7-8	TRBJ1-5	15	CASGKGGRIGQPQHF
TRBV4-3	TRBJ2-7	15	CASSQGSSRSYEQYF
TRBV4-3	TRBJ2-1	14	CASAADVMGNEQFF
TRBV15	TRBJ2-5	16	CATSSSSGETQETQYF
TRBV4-3	TRBJ2-3	14	CASSRVGVTDTQYF
TRBV7-2	TRBJ2-3	12	CASSLMTGEQYF
TRBV28	TRBJ2-5	10	CASSLGTVYF
TRBV4-1	TRBJ2-3	15	CASSHGGAATDTQYF
TRBV7-3	TRBJ2-1	15	CASSPLAGELNEQFF